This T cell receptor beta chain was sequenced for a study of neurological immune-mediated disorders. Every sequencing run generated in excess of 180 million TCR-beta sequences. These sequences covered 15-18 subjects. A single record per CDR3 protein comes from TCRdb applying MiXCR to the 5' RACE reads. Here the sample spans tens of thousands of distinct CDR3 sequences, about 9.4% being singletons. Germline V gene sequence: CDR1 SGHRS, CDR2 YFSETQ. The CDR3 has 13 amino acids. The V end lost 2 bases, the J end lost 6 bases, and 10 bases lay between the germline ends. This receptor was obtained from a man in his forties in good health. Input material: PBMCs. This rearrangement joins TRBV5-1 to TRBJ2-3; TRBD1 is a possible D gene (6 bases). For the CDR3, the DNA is TGCGCCAGCAGCTTCGAGGGGGACGATACGCAGTATTTT. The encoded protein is CASSFEGDDTQYF.